The sequence of this T cell receptor (beta chain) was determined in a study of T-cell memory formation after mild COVID-19 (dated by TCRdb to the early 2020s). As for the study more broadly: TCR sequence clusters from the two donors were found to be largely donor specific. In a couple of donors, T-cell clones that expanded and contracted after mild COVID-19 were tracked by sequencing TCRalpha and TCRbeta repertoires over time. Two young, previously healthy adult volunteers made up the cohort, one male and one female. Overall study outcomes, separate from this receptor: The second-wave clones that peaked on day 37 were not confirmed to be SARS-CoV-2 specific. Clones that contracted from day 15 to 85 showed balanced CD4/CD8 phenotypes, whereas a second wave of clones that expanded from day 15 to 37 leaned towards CD4+. The study covered only two mild cases, and larger cohorts including severe cases with pre-infection samples were considered necessary. Contracting CD4+ clones turned up mainly in the CM and EM memory subsets, whereas EMRA was where CD8+ clones were enriched. The detection of some responding clones in pre-infection memory suggests that pre-existing cross-reactive memory T cells joined the SARS-CoV-2 response.

The instrument given in TCRdb is Illumina NovaSeq 6000. Using 5'RACE with constant-segment primers, TCRalpha and TCRbeta cDNA libraries were constructed, with sample barcodes and unique molecular identifiers added in the process. RNA was extracted from every sample with Trizol reagent. Amplification of the libraries took two PCR steps, and the second step added a second sample barcode plus Illumina TruSeq adapters. Sequencing of libraries was performed on an Illumina NovaSeq with 2 x 150 bp paired-end reads. On the study's bioinformatics: Demultiplexing of reads and collapsing into UMI-guided consensus sequences were performed with migec v1.2.7. Using mixcr v2.1.11, UMI consensuses were aligned to TRA and TRB V and J templates and then assembled into clonotypes. A clonotype was counted as expanded or contracted only if both edgeR and NoisET called the change significant, with noise models trained on biological replicates. For edgeR calls, a false discovery rate-adjusted p below 0.01 and a log2 fold-change threshold of 1 were applied. As an exploratory analysis of dynamics, PCA with hierarchical clustering was applied to max-normalized trajectories of the 1000 most abundant clonotypes. Separately sequenced CD4+ and CD8+ repertoires were used to assign the CD4 or CD8 phenotype of responding clones. TCRdb reprocessing: public reads trimmed at Q25 with fastp, clones called with MiXCR, in-frame beta chains kept. All rows with the same CDR3 protein become a single entry with the most common DNA and genes. TCRdb's processing, not the authors', yielded these V and J calls. The sample yields tens of thousands of distinct CDR3 sequences; 7.3% were counted once. 1.4% of the sample belongs to the ten largest clones.

Between the V and J ends, shortened by 3 bases and 2 bases respectively, the junction contains 4 bases. The CDR3 goes from the cysteine to the phenylalanine over 12 residues. Only the CDR3 DNA stays, 36 bases, in frame from base 1. This clonotype has a handful of counts. It lacks a known antigen. The record has no base qualities; no much larger clone is one base away. Ficoll-Paque density gradient centrifugation was used to isolate PBMCs. The sequence links TRBV12-3 or TRBV12-4 to TRBJ1-2, with no confidently assigned D gene. This TCR was sampled from a man aged 18 to 29 who had mild COVID-19 (a few samples of this study predate the infection). The sample titles of this study are shuffled in the database, so cell type and time point are left out; the donor was told from shared clones. The sample taken for sequencing was PBMCs or a T cell subset sorted from them (not recorded which). The CDR3 region reads CASSFSNYGYTF. The nucleotide sequence is given as TGTGCCAGCAGTTTCTCGAACTATGGCTACACCTTC.